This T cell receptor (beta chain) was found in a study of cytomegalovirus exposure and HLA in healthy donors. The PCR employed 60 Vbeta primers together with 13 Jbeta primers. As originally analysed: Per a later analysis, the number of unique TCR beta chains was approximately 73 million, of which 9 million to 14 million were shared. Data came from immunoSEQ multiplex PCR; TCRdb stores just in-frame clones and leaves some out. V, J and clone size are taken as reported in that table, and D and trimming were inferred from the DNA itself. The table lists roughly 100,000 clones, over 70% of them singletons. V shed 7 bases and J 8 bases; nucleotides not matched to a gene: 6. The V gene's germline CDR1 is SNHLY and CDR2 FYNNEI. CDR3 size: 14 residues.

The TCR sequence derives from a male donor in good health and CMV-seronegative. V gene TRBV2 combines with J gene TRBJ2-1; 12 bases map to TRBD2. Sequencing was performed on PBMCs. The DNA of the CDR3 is TGTGCCAGCATGGCGACTAGCGGGAGCTATGAGCAGTTCTTC. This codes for CASMATSGSYEQFF. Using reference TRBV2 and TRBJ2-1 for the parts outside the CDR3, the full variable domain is EPEVTQTPSHQVTQMGQEVILRCVPISNHLYFYWYRQILGQKVEFLVSFYNNEISEKSEIFDDQFSVERPDGSNFTLKIRSTKLEDSAMYFCASMATSGSYEQFFGPGTRLTVL.